Each of the 6 T cell receptor beta chains below was sequenced from the same sample in a study of Ad26.COV2.S vaccination and SARS-CoV-2 variants (dated by TCRdb to the early 2020s). This specimen's time point label, per the study, means: individuals recovered from natural SARS-CoV-2 infection. Libraries were constructed by the immunoSEQ multiplex PCR assay. TCRdb took over this immuneACCESS table, retaining in-frame rearrangements with V and J assigned. Such tables are incomplete; in checked studies, under half of the missing clones stem from an unresolved V gene, and the remainder is unexplained. This sample has about 180,000 clones in its table, and roughly 85% of those were observed once. The ten most abundant clones make up 4.5% to 7.5% of the sample. This sample comprised peripheral blood, obtained after recovery from COVID-19. Source of these receptors: a human donor who had recovered from COVID-19.

The chain is built from TRBV5-4 and TRBJ2-5, with a possible D match to TRBD1 (6 bases). Trimming pared 4 bases from V and 2 bases from J, leaving 15 bases between. The CDR3 consists of 15 residues. CDR1 SGHNT and CDR2 YYREEE come from the germline V gene (reference sequence). CDR3 in amino acids: CASSPRDTFQETQYF. CDR3 coding DNA: TGTGCCAGCAGCCCTCGGGACACGTTTCAAGAGACCCAGTACTTC. Full variable domain (remainder filled in from reference TRBV5-4 and TRBJ2-5): ETGVTQSPTHLIKTRGQQVTLRCSSQSGHNTVSWYQQALGQGPQFIFQYYREEENGRGNFPPRFSGLQFPNYSSELNVNALELDDSALYLCASSPRDTFQETQYFGPGTRLLVL.

In DNA, the CDR3 is TGTGCCAGCAGCTTGGGGGTTGGAGAGACCCAGTACTTC. Translation: CASSLGVGETQYF. This sequence joins TRBV5-4 and TRBJ2-5; D unclear. Germline V CDR1 and CDR2: SGHNT, YYREEE (reference sequence). The CDR3 is 13 residues long. Trimming left V 0 bases short and J 4 bases short, with 7 bases between.

The genes are TRBV5-6 and TRBJ1-3, with TRBD1 matching 12 bases. V lost 3 bases and J lost 1; bases outside the gene matches: 5. The germline gives CDR1 SGHDT, CDR2 YYEEEE. The CDR3 has 17 amino acids. Here the CDR3 reads CASSSPGQGASGNTIYF. In DNA, the CDR3 is TGTGCCAGCAGCTCACCGGGACAGGGGGCGTCTGGAAACACCATATATTTT.

V usage is TRBV7-9 and J usage is TRBJ2-1, with D hard to call. V lost 4 bases and J 4 bases, leaving 14 bases between the germline ends. Germline assignment: CDR1 SEHNR and CDR2 FQNEAQ (reference sequence). CDR3 length: 15 amino acids. The CDR3 DNA reads as TGTGCCAGCAGCTCAGCAACGGACGGATACAATGAGCAGTTCTTC. Its translation is CASSSATDGYNEQFF.

About this clone itself: The junction departs from the called germline gene at one end, perhaps through a read error. CDR3 in DNA: TGTGCCACCCGTGATGGGGCGGATGAAGCTTTCTTT. It is translated as CATRDGADEAFF. The genes are TRBV24-1 and TRBJ1-1; weak D call: TRBD1 (5 bases). Germline values: CDR1 KGHDR, CDR2 SFDVKD. The CDR3 is 12 residues long.

The chain links TRBV6-1 to TRBJ1-1; D uncertain. The length of the CDR3 is 14 residues. Germline lookup yields CDR1 MNHNS and CDR2 SASEGT. The V and J ends lost 3 bases and 5 bases respectively, with 13 bases between them. This chain's CDR3 is CASSEAYTPTEAFF. The DNA for the CDR3 is TGTGCCAGCAGTGAGGCGTACACACCAACTGAAGCTTTCTTT.